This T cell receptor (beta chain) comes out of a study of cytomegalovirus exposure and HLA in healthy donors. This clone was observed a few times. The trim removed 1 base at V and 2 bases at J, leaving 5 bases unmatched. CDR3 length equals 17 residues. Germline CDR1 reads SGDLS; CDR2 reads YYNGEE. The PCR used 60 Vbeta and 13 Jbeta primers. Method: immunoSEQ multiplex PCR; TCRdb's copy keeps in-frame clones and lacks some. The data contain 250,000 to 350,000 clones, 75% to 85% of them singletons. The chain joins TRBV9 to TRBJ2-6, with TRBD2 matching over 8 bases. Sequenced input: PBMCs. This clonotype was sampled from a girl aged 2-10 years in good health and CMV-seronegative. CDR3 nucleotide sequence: TGTGCCAGCAGCGTATCGGGAGGGGTTGCTGGGGCCAACGTCCTGACTTTC. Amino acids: CASSVSGGVAGANVLTF.